Presented here are 14 T cell receptor beta chains from one specimen sequenced in a study of cytomegalovirus exposure and HLA in healthy donors (dated 2017 in TCRdb). Libraries were prepared through the immunoSEQ multiplex PCR assay. The multiplex PCR relied on a mix of 60 forward primers for TCR Vbeta segments and 13 reverse primers for TCR Jbeta segments. TCRdb carries this immuneACCESS record with in-frame sequences only. Its versions omit some clonotypes, under half of them owing to an unresolved V gene in the studies checked, with the rest unexplained. Present in this sample are about 220,000 clones, approximately 70% of which were seen just once. Of the sample, less than 2% is held by the ten largest clones. Input material: PBMCs. The source is a woman aged 25-40 years in good health and CMV-seronegative.

The chain is built from TRBV21-1 and TRBJ2-2; the table gives TRBD2 as D, unverified against the DNA. TRBV21-1 is a pseudogene. The CDR3 sequence is 16 residues long. The CDR3 reads CASSKAGGPLTGELFF. Written as DNA, the CDR3 is TGTGCCAGCAGCAAGGCGGGAGGGCCGCTCACCGGGGAGCTGTTTTTT.

V usage is TRBV27 and J usage is TRBJ1-2; 9 bases line up with TRBD1. Germline V gene data show CDR1 as MNHEY and CDR2 as SMNVEV (reference sequence). Trimming cost V 6 bases and J 2 bases; bases outside gene matches: 13. The CDR3 runs 17 residues. The CDR3 nucleotides read TGTGCCAGCAGGCTAACAAGAACAGGGGGCGAGAACTATGGCTACACCTTC. Translated, it gives CASRLTRTGGENYGYTF.

The chain joins TRBV19 to TRBJ1-5; D uncertain. Deletions cut 5 bases from V and 4 bases from J, with 12 bases between. Germline CDR1 LNHDA, CDR2 SQIVND (reference sequence). The CDR3 has 14 residues. The CDR3 nucleotides read TGTGCCAGTAGTGAAAGTGGGGAGAATCAGCCCCAGCATTTT. Translated: CASSESGENQPQHF.

The V call is TRBV6-1, the J call TRBJ2-5, with a tentative D call TRBD2 (6 bases). V gave up 7 bases and J gave up 4 bases, with 19 bases separating them. Germline CDR1 MNHNS, CDR2 SASEGT. This CDR3 is built from 15 residues. CDR3 residues: CASNEGLAPRETQYF. The CDR3 DNA is TGTGCCAGCAACGAAGGCCTAGCGCCTCGAGAGACCCAGTACTTC.

V usage is TRBV30 and J usage is TRBJ2-7; 14 bases match TRBD2. Trimming cost V 5 bases and J 3 bases; bases outside gene matches: 3. Germline assignment: CDR1 GTSNPN and CDR2 SVGIG (reference sequence). This CDR3 has 14 amino acids. The DNA of the CDR3 is TGTGCCTGGGAAGGACTAGCGGGGGGCTACGAGCAGTACTTC. It encodes CAWEGLAGGYEQYF.

This clone was found once. Its ends do not fully match the called genes, so a read error is possible. The chain uses TRBV7-9 and TRBJ1-1; 7 nucleotides match TRBD1. Germline lookup yields CDR1 SEHNR and CDR2 FQNEAQ (reference sequence). The CDR3 loop spans 15 amino acids. The CDR3 loop is CSSSLVVRGASEAFF. The DNA of the CDR3 is TGTTCCAGCAGCTTAGTGGTCAGGGGGGCCTCTGAAGCTTTCTTT.

The gene calls are TRBV6-1 and TRBJ2-2, with 7 nucleotides matching TRBD1. Germline V gene data show CDR1 as MNHNS and CDR2 as SASEGT. The CDR3 covers 15 residues. V lost 8 bases and J lost 5; bases outside the gene matches: 11. As DNA, the CDR3 is TGTGCCAGCCGAGGGGACAGCGCGCAGACCGGGGAGCTGTTTTTT. Amino acid sequence: CASRGDSAQTGELFF.

This clone has just a few counts. The rearrangement uses TRBV19 and TRBJ1-1, with a weak D call TRBD1 (6 bases). Germline lookup yields CDR1 LNHDA and CDR2 SQIVND (reference sequence). The CDR3 covers 14 residues. V was trimmed by 4 bases and J by 0 bases, leaving 9 bases between them. The CDR3 coding sequence is TGTGCCAGTAGTACCCCAGGGGTGAACACTGAAGCTTTCTTT. It yields the protein CASSTPGVNTEAFF.

The J gene is TRBJ2-3, the V gene TRBV5-1; 11 nucleotides align to TRBD2. CDR3 length equals 20 residues. The germline gives CDR1 SGHRS, CDR2 YFSETQ. With V trimmed by 3 bases and J by 0 bases, 15 bases remained unmatched. Written as DNA, the CDR3 is TGCGCCAGCAGCTCAGGACTAGCGGGCCAATTCCTATCTAGCACAGATACGCAGTATTTT. It specifies CASSSGLAGQFLSSTDTQYF.

The chain uses TRBV9 and TRBJ2-3; TRBD2 might be the D (6 bases). This CDR3 region has 16 residues. The V end was cut by 0 bases, the J end by 0 bases, with 11 bases between. The germline V gene has CDR1 SGDLS and CDR2 YYNGEE. CDR3: CASSVEGRGSTDTQYF. The DNA for the CDR3 is TGTGCCAGCAGCGTAGAGGGGCGGGGAAGCACAGATACGCAGTATTTT. Full variable domain (remainder filled in from reference TRBV9 and TRBJ2-3): DSGVTQTPKHLITATGQRVTLRCSPRSGDLSVYWYQQSLDQGLQFLIQYYNGEERAKGNILERFSAQQFPDLHSELNLSSLELGDSALYFCASSVEGRGSTDTQYFGPGTRLTVL.

The V gene is TRBV2, the J gene TRBJ1-5; maybe TRBD1 (6 bases). Germline V gene sequence: CDR1 SNHLY, CDR2 FYNNEI. V lost 4 bases, J lost 0 bases, and 7 bases lay in between. The CDR3 covers 14 residues. The CDR3 DNA reads as TGTGCCAGCAGTGCCAGGGGTAGCAATCAGCCCCAGCATTTT. The encoded protein is CASSARGSNQPQHF.

The CDR3 region has the DNA TGTGCCACCAGCAGAGATGCCGTTCAGGGTCAGCCCCAGCATTTT. Its protein is CATSRDAVQGQPQHF. The chain is built from TRBV15 and TRBJ1-5, with D possibly matching TRBD1 (5 bases). The V end was cut by 0 bases, the J end by 6 bases, with 12 bases between. The germline V gene encodes CDR1 LNHNV and CDR2 YYDKDF (reference sequence). The CDR3 has 15 residues.

This clone appeared a single time. V and J are TRBV30 and TRBJ2-7; the D gene is possibly TRBD2 (6 bases). Trimming took off 4 bases at V and 5 bases at J, with 18 bases between the two ends. There are 14 residues in the CDR3. Germline CDR1 GTSNPN, CDR2 SVGIG (reference sequence). CDR3 nucleotide sequence: TGTGCCTGGAAGGAGGGGCAGGCGGCCAACGAGCAGTACTTC. Its translation: CAWKEGQAANEQYF.

This clone has just a few counts. This chain links TRBV10-3 with TRBJ2-1; 12 nucleotides match TRBD2. Germline trimming cut 6 bases from V and 6 bases from J; bases unmatched to any gene: 6. The germline gives CDR1 ENHRY, CDR2 SYGVKD. The CDR3 has 15 amino acids. CDR3 in amino acids: CAIRLGTSGSNEQFF. CDR3 coding DNA: TGTGCCATCAGATTGGGGACTAGCGGGTCCAATGAGCAGTTCTTC.